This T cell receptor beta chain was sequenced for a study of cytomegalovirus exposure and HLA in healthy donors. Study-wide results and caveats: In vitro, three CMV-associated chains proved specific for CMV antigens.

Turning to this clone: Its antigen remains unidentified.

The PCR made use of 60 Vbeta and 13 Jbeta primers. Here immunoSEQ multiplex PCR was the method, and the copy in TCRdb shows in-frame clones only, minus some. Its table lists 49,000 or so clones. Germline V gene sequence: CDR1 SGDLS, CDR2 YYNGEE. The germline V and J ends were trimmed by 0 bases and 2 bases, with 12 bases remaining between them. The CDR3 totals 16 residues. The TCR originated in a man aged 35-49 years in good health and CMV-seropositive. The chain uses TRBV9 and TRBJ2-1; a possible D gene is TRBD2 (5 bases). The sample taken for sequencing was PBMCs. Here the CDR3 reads CASSVEVGVTYNEQFF. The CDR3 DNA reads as TGTGCCAGCAGCGTAGAGGTGGGAGTAACCTACAATGAGCAGTTCTTC.